A selection of T cell receptor beta chains follows, all from one sample in a study of T cells in pancreatic ductal adenocarcinoma. Clones were sequenced by immunoSEQ multiplex PCR, and TCRdb holds only the in-frame ones, with some missing. Here the sample spans about 12,000 clones, roughly 88% being singletons. The sample consisted of PBMCs. These TCRs come from a human donor with pancreatic ductal adenocarcinoma. CDR3s include the opening cysteine and the closing phenylalanine or tryptophan. The order of the fields is V gene, D gene, J gene, clone size, CDR3 DNA, CDR3 protein. The D gene is left open where the match is weak. Expanded clones get a size class; other rows say once, few or many, or leave the size out.

V: TRBV6-1
D: TRBD2
J: TRBJ2-1
size: NA
DNA: TGTGCCAGCAGTGAAGAGGGAGGGCAGTACAATGAGCAGTTCTTC
CDR3: CASSEEGGQYNEQFF

V: TRBV7-7
D: NA
J: TRBJ2-2
size: NA
DNA: TGTGCCAGCAGCTCCGGAGGTATCGGGGAGCTGTTTTTT
CDR3: CASSSGGIGELFF

V: TRBV21-1
D: NA
J: TRBJ1-1
size: NA
DNA: TGTGCCAGCAGCCCTCTAAGGCGACGGACTGAAGCTTTCTTT
CDR3: CASSPLRRRTEAFF

V: TRBV4-1
D: NA
J: TRBJ2-3
size: NA
DNA: TGCGCCAGCAGCCAATTGGGGGGCCGCACAGATACGCAGTATTTT
CDR3: CASSQLGGRTDTQYF

V: TRBV7-2
D: NA
J: TRBJ1-2
size: few
DNA: TGTGCCAGCAGCGCCAGTCCTGTAAAGCTTGGCTACACCTTC
CDR3: CASSASPVKLGYTF

V: TRBV5-1
D: NA
J: TRBJ1-3
size: NA
DNA: TGCGCCAGCAGCTTGGGTATTTCTGGAAACACCATATATTTT
CDR3: CASSLGISGNTIYF

V: TRBV6-5
D: NA
J: TRBJ1-2
size: NA
DNA: TGTGCCAGCAGTTACGACCAGGGAGCTAACTATGGCTACACCTTC
CDR3: CASSYDQGANYGYTF

V: TRBV28
D: TRBD2
J: TRBJ2-7
size: NA
DNA: TGTGCCAGCAGTGTGACTAGCGGGGGGGCTTACAGCTCCTACGAGCAGTACTTC
CDR3: CASSVTSGGAYSSYEQYF

V: TRBV18
D: TRBD1
J: TRBJ2-1
size: NA
DNA: TGTGCCAGCTCGAGGACAGGGGGGCATGAGCAGTTCTTC
CDR3: CASSRTGGHEQFF

V: TRBV6-6
D: NA
J: TRBJ2-7
size: NA
DNA: TGTGCCAGCAGTCCCCAGCGGAACTACGAGCAGTACTTC
CDR3: CASSPQRNYEQYF

V: TRBV4-2
D: TRBD2
J: TRBJ2-3
size: NA
DNA: TGTGCCAGCAGCCAAGGGAGTAGCGGGGTGAGCACAGATACGCAGTATTTT
CDR3: CASSQGSSGVSTDTQYF

V: TRBV27
D: NA
J: TRBJ1-1
size: NA
DNA: TGTGCCAGCAGTTTGCAGGGTCTAACTGAAGCTTTCTTT
CDR3: CASSLQGLTEAFF

V: TRBV18
D: NA
J: TRBJ2-3
size: NA
DNA: TGTGCCAGCTCACCAATGCAGGGACGGGATACGCAGTATTTT
CDR3: CASSPMQGRDTQYF

V: TRBV2
D: TRBD2
J: TRBJ2-2
size: NA
DNA: TGTGCCAGCAGTGAAGGGAGCGGGGGGGCCCCCGGGGAGCTGTTTTTT
CDR3: CASSEGSGGAPGELFF

V: TRBV11-3
D: NA
J: TRBJ2-5
size: NA
DNA: TGTGCCAGCAGCCAAACCGGGGAGACCCAGTACTTC
CDR3: CASSQTGETQYF

V: TRBV19
D: TRBD1
J: TRBJ1-2
size: few
DNA: TGTGCCAGTAGTATGCAGGGGGCAATCTATGGCTACACCTTC
CDR3: CASSMQGAIYGYTF